These 32 T cell receptor beta chains were sequenced from one sample in a study of Graves' ophthalmopathy and Graves' hyperthyroidism. RNA transcripts were the template, and TCR beta CDR3 regions were amplified from them. Investigators did first-round RT-PCR with HTBI primers, then second-round multiplex PCR. One entry per CDR3 protein results from TCRdb running MiXCR on the multiplex PCR reads. The sample contains hundreds of thousands of distinct CDR3 sequences, approximately 40% of which appear only once. The sample consisted of peripheral blood. The receptors were sampled from an adult man with Graves' ophthalmopathy.

This clonotype was counted once. The chain couples TRBV10-3 to TRBJ2-5; TRBD1 matches at 10 bases. CDR1 and CDR2 from the germline V gene are ENHRY and SYGVKD. Trimming at V came to 4 bases and at J to 3 bases, leaving 2 bases not matched to a gene. The CDR3 runs to 14 residues. CDR3 protein: CAISGTGGEETQYF. CDR3 DNA sequence: TGTGCCATCAGTGGGACAGGGGGTGAAGAGACCCAGTACTTC.

This chain links TRBV2 with TRBJ1-2; TRBD1 agrees at 7 bases. V shed 3 bases and J 7 bases; nucleotides not matched to a gene: 17. The CDR3 covers 17 residues. In germline, CDR1 is SNHLY, CDR2 FYNNEI. CDR3 sequence reads: CASSDASKGAFGAGYTF. Written as DNA, the CDR3 is TGTGCCAGCAGTGATGCGAGCAAGGGGGCTTTTGGGGCTGGCTACACCTTC.

This chain uses TRBV25-1 with TRBJ2-2; D might be TRBD2 (5 bases). Between the trimmed V and J ends, which lost 5 bases and 3 bases, there was a span of 13 bases. The length of the CDR3 is 15 residues. Germline values: CDR1 MGHDK, CDR2 SYGVNS. CDR3 amino acids: CASSLSSGDTGELFF. In nucleotides, the CDR3 is TGTGCCAGCAGTTTGTCCTCCGGGGACACCGGGGAGCTGTTTTTT.

This chain connects TRBV9 to TRBJ2-6; 8 nucleotides align to TRBD1. The germline CDR1 and CDR2 sequences are SGDLS and YYNGEE. CDR3 length: 13 amino acids. V lost 3 bases and J lost 9; bases outside the gene matches: 2. The CDR3 loop reads CASSEDRVNVLTF. The CDR3 DNA reads TGTGCCAGCAGCGAGGACAGGGTCAACGTCCTGACTTTC.

The chain is built from TRBV5-5 and TRBJ2-7; no clear D gene. The CDR3 has 14 amino acids. V was trimmed by 0 bases and J by 3 bases, leaving 10 bases between them. Germline V gene sequence: CDR1 SGHKS, CDR2 YYEKEE (reference sequence). The CDR3 nucleotides are TGTGCCAGCAGCTTGGGACACATTAGCTACGAGCAGTACTTC. Its translation: CASSLGHISYEQYF.

This sequence joins TRBV7-9 and TRBJ1-5; 8 nucleotides match TRBD1. The CDR3 is made up of 15 amino acids. V was clipped by 5 bases and J by 4 bases; unmatched bases: 7. The V gene's germline CDR1 is SEHNR and CDR2 FQNEAQ (reference sequence). CDR3 sequence: CASSPKGTGNQPQHF. The CDR3 DNA is TGTGCCAGCAGCCCAAAAGGGACAGGAAATCAGCCCCAGCATTTT.

On this clonotype itself: In this CDR3 the conserved last residue, phenylalanine or tryptophan, is missing, so a read error is likely. It is unclear where the CDR3 begins or ends on the DNA, so no DNA is shown, and the CDR3 is as TCRdb lists it. The chain uses TRBV29-1 and TRBJ1-4. The CDR3 length is 10 residues, termini included. Germline V gene sequence: CDR1 SQVTM, CDR2 ANQGSEA. The CDR3: CSASREATVY.

The genes are TRBV25-1 and TRBJ1-1; a weak D match, TRBD1 (6 bases). V lost 1 base and J lost 1, with 13 bases in between. This CDR3 has 16 residues. Germline lookup yields CDR1 MGHDK and CDR2 SYGVNS. The CDR3 region is CASSESRMGANTEAFF. CDR3 in DNA: TGTGCCAGCAGTGAATCTCGCATGGGGGCGAACACTGAAGCTTTCTTT. The variable domain in full, completed from reference TRBV25-1 and TRBJ1-1, reads EADIYQTPRYLVIGTGKKITLECSQTMGHDKMYWYQQDPGMELHLIHYSYGVNSTEKGDLSSESTVSRIRTEHFPLTLESARPSHTSQYLCASSESRMGANTEAFFGQGTRLTVV.

This clonotype was detected only a few times. The genes are TRBV19 and TRBJ1-5; D unclear. The CDR3 contains 12 residues. Germline V gene data show CDR1 as LNHDA and CDR2 as SQIVND (reference sequence). Trimming cost V 7 bases and J 3 bases, with 7 bases left between them. The CDR3 reads CASNSLNQPQHF. The CDR3, as DNA: TGTGCCAGTAACAGTCTCAATCAGCCCCAGCATTTT. The full variable domain, rest sourced from reference TRBV19 and TRBJ1-5, is DGGITQSPKYLFRKEGQNVTLSCEQNLNHDAMYWYRQDPGQGLRLIYYSQIVNDFQKGDIAEGYSVSREKKESFPLTVTSAQKNPTAFYLCASNSLNQPQHFGDGTRLSIL.

This clonotype has at least ten counts. V gene TRBV29-1 combines with J gene TRBJ2-7, with 7 nucleotides matching TRBD1. This CDR3 has 12 residues. The V gene's germline CDR1 is SQVTM and CDR2 ANQGSEA. V shed 5 bases, J shed 5 bases, and the junction held 6 bases outside the gene matches. The CDR3, as DNA: TGCAGCGTTTCACAGGGGATGCACGAGCAGTACTTC. The encoded protein is CSVSQGMHEQYF.

This chain links TRBV29-1 with TRBJ1-5; D might be TRBD1 (5 bases). Germline V gene data show CDR1 as SQVTM and CDR2 as ANQGSEA. This CDR3 has 12 amino acids. The CDR3 DNA sequence: TGCAGTGACGGGGCAGGGTCTCAGCCCCAGCATTTT. This sequence encodes CSDGAGSQPQHF.

This clonotype came up many times. This CDR3 is CASRNTGGMGSPLHF. The DNA of the CDR3 is TGTGCCAGTAGGAACACAGGAGGTATGGGGTCACCCCTCCACTTT. The chain carries TRBV19 and TRBJ1-6; TRBD1 is a possible D gene (5 bases). The V and J ends lost 6 bases and 10 bases respectively, with 19 bases between them. This CDR3 comprises 15 residues. CDR1 and CDR2 from the germline V gene are LNHDA and SQIVND (reference sequence).

Of note for this clonotype: This may arise from a read error, as a much more abundant clone is one base away. This chain uses TRBV7-2 with TRBJ2-1; D is possibly TRBD1 (5 bases). Trimming pared 0 bases from V and 10 bases from J, leaving 13 bases between. This CDR3 contains 14 residues. Germline V lookup: CDR1 SGHTA, CDR2 FQGNSA. CDR3 protein: CASSLAGQSYEQFF. Here the CDR3 DNA reads TGTGCCAGCAGCTTAGCGGGGCAGAGTTACGAGCAGTTCTTC.

This clonotype has at least ten counts. The chain joins TRBV29-1 to TRBJ2-5; TRBD1 matches at 7 bases. V gave up 2 bases and J gave up 5 bases; unmatched junction bases: 2. The germline V gene has CDR1 SQVTM and CDR2 ANQGSEA. The CDR3 is made up of 12 amino acids. CDR3 sequence (DNA): TGCAGCGTTGAACCAGGGGGTGAGACCCAGTACTTC. Encoded protein: CSVEPGGETQYF. Variable domain in full (rest from reference TRBV29-1 and TRBJ2-5): SAVISQKPSRDICQRGTSLTIQCQVDSQVTMMFWYRQQPGQSLTLIATANQGSEATYESGFVIDKFPISRPNLTFSTLTVSNMSPEDSSIYLCSVEPGGETQYFGPGTRLLVL.

The chain joins TRBV20-1 to TRBJ1-6, with D perhaps matching TRBD1 (5 bases). Looked up from germline, CDR1 is DFQATT and CDR2 is SNEGSKA (reference sequence). This CDR3 is 15 amino acids long. Trimming took off 4 bases at V and 4 bases at J, with 14 bases between the two ends. CDR3 coding DNA: TGCAGTGCTACCCAGAGACAGCTATATAATTCACCCCTCCACTTT. Its translation: CSATQRQLYNSPLHF.

J is TRBJ1-4 and V is TRBV6-6, with D maybe TRBD1 (6 bases). The V gene's germline CDR1 is MNHNY and CDR2 SVGAGI (reference sequence). The V and J ends lost 6 bases and 7 bases respectively, with 21 bases between them. The CDR3 extends over 16 amino acids. The CDR3 here is CASSQEYVRGSEKLFF. In DNA, the CDR3 is TGTGCCAGCAGCCAAGAATATGTCAGGGGCAGTGAAAAACTGTTTTTT.

This clonotype was recorded at least ten times. The rearrangement uses TRBV7-9 and TRBJ2-7, with 8 positions matching TRBD1. V was pared by 5 bases and J by 3 bases, with 6 bases of the junction left unmatched. There are 14 residues in the CDR3. CDR1 is SEHNR and CDR2 is FQNEAQ in the germline V gene (reference sequence). DNA of the CDR3: TGTGCCAGCAGCAGGACAGGGCTTCGCTACGAGCAGTACTTC. Its protein is CASSRTGLRYEQYF. Full variable domain (remainder filled in from reference TRBV7-9 and TRBJ2-7): DTGVSQNPRHKITKRGQNVTFRCDPISEHNRLYWYRQTLGQGPEFLTYFQNEAQLEKSRLLSDRFSAERPKGSFSTLEIQRTEQGDSAMYLCASSRTGLRYEQYFGPGTRLTVT.

The chain links TRBV20-1 to TRBJ2-7; 7 bases map to TRBD1. Germline V lookup: CDR1 DFQATT, CDR2 SNEGSKA (reference sequence). The ends lost 4 bases at V and 3 bases at J; junction bases unmatched: 6. The CDR3 length is 13 residues. The CDR3 is CSAKPRDSYEQYF. In DNA form, the CDR3 reads TGCAGTGCTAAACCCCGGGACAGCTACGAGCAGTACTTC.

Note on this clonotype: This is likely a read error, given that the CDR3 carries no conserved phenylalanine or tryptophan at its end. The DNA is omitted, as the CDR3 cannot be located on it reliably, and the CDR3 follows TCRdb's listing. This sequence joins TRBV10-3 and TRBJ2-5. Germline assignment: CDR1 ENHRY and CDR2 SYGVKD. 11 amino acids form the CDR3, both terminal residues included. CDR3 region: CAISGAGNPNT.

The chain is built from TRBV25-1 and TRBJ1-2, with D possibly TRBD1 on 5 matching bases. Looked up from germline, CDR1 is MGHDK and CDR2 is SYGVNS. The CDR3 extends over 14 amino acids. Trimming left V 2 bases short and J 4 bases short, with 11 bases between. CDR3 DNA sequence: TGTGCCAGCAGTGAACTTGGGGGGGTCTATGGCTACACCTTC. It is translated as CASSELGGVYGYTF.

This clonotype came up a few times. The chain uses TRBV4-2 and TRBJ2-5; D unresolved. Germline values: CDR1 LGHNA, CDR2 YNFKEQ. This CDR3 spans 14 amino acids. The V gene lost 5 bases and the J gene lost 2 bases, with 12 bases spanning the gap. The CDR3 DNA reads as TGTGCCAGCAGCGGAAGCGACTTACAAGAGACCCAGTACTTC. Encoded protein: CASSGSDLQETQYF.

In its sample, this clonotype was seen many times. The CDR3 nucleotides read TGCAGCGTCAGGGACGGCGATCAGCCCCAGCATTTT. It specifies CSVRDGDQPQHF. V usage is TRBV29-1 and J usage is TRBJ1-5; D perhaps matches TRBD1 (5 bases). V lost 6 bases to trimming and J lost 5 bases, with 11 bases between them. The CDR3 sequence is 12 residues long. Germline loops: CDR1 SQVTM, CDR2 ANQGSEA.

This clonotype was observed a handful of times. This may be a read error, as it is one base from a much larger clone. The chain couples TRBV14 to TRBJ1-6; 7 positions match TRBD1. In germline, CDR1 is SGHDN, CDR2 FVKESK. This CDR3 has 19 residues. The CDR3 DNA sequence: TGTGCCAGCAGCCTAACTGTGGGCCGACAGGGCCGCAAGACGTCACCCCCCCACTTT. Translation gives CASSLTVGRQGRKTSPPHF.

With respect to this clonotype: A much larger clonotype is one base distant, so this may be a read error. Likely a read error: the CDR3 ends without its conserved phenylalanine or tryptophan. V is TRBV20-1 and J is TRBJ1-6; the D is unclear. The V and J ends lost 3 bases and 8 bases respectively, with 8 bases between them. The CDR3 has 12 amino acids. Looked up from germline, CDR1 is DFQATT and CDR2 is SNEGSKA (reference sequence). The DNA for the CDR3 is TGCAGTGCTAGTTTAATCGATTCACCCCTCCACTCT. Its translation is CSASLIDSPLHS.

This clonotype was seen repeatedly, ten times or more. The chain is built from TRBV7-2 and TRBJ1-1; D might be TRBD1 (6 bases). In germline, CDR1 is SGHTA, CDR2 FQGNSA. The CDR3 is made up of 15 amino acids. V was clipped by 5 bases and J by 0 bases, with 13 bases between them. This CDR3 is CASSPLQGMNTEAFF. The CDR3 DNA follows: TGTGCCAGCAGCCCGTTACAGGGAATGAACACTGAAGCTTTCTTT.

This clonotype was picked up many times. The J gene is TRBJ2-7, the V gene TRBV15; 9 bases line up with TRBD2. The CDR3 has 16 residues. V lost 0 bases and J lost 3; bases outside the gene matches: 6. The germline gives CDR1 LNHNV, CDR2 YYDKDF (reference sequence). CDR3 sequence: CATSRDRSSGDYEQYF. The CDR3, as DNA: TGTGCCACCAGCAGAGATCGATCTAGCGGGGACTACGAGCAGTACTTC.

The sample holds many counts of this clonotype. The chain couples TRBV7-9 to TRBJ2-6; D may be TRBD1 (5 bases). This CDR3 has 16 residues. The germline gives CDR1 SEHNR, CDR2 FQNEAQ (reference sequence). V was shortened by 3 bases and J by 4 bases, with 13 bases between the two germline ends. The CDR3 coding sequence is TGTGCCAGCAGCTTTGGGGCTTCGGGCGGGGCCAACGTCCTGACTTTC. Amino acids: CASSFGASGGANVLTF.

Comments on this clonotype: One end of the junction varies from germline; a read error may be responsible. The genes are TRBV20-1 and TRBJ1-4; no clear D gene. Germline CDR1 DFQATT, CDR2 SNEGSKA (reference sequence). This CDR3 has 12 residues. The CDR3 protein is CSARQPGEKLSF. As DNA, the CDR3 is TGCAGTGCTAGACAGCCGGGTGAAAAACTGTCTTTT.

This clonotype was recorded many times. V gene TRBV20-1 combines with J gene TRBJ1-5, with D possibly TRBD1 on 5 matching bases. Germline V gene lookup returns CDR1 DFQATT and CDR2 SNEGSKA (reference sequence). V lost 5 bases and J 3 bases, leaving 11 bases between the germline ends. CDR3 length equals 13 residues. The CDR3 sequence is CSAVLGDNQPQHF. The CDR3, as DNA: TGCAGTGCTGTTCTAGGGGACAATCAGCCCCAGCATTTT.

This clonotype was found a few times. The rearrangement links TRBV2 to TRBJ2-5; D gene unclear. Trimming removed 0 bases from V and 2 bases from J, with 13 bases in between. Germline V gives CDR1 SNHLY, CDR2 FYNNEI. The CDR3 covers 16 residues. In nucleotides, the CDR3 is TGTGCCAGCAGTGAAGCGCTTAGTCTTGTACAAGAGACCCAGTACTTC. Residues: CASSEALSLVQETQYF.

This clonotype occurred many times. The genes are TRBV29-1 and TRBJ2-7; D is possibly TRBD1 or TRBD2 (5 bases each). Trimming cost V 4 bases and J 7 bases, with 17 bases left between them. Germline V gene data show CDR1 as SQVTM and CDR2 as ANQGSEA. The CDR3 covers 13 residues. CDR3 sequence (DNA): TGCAGCGTTGGTTTCCAGGGAGATGGGGAGCAGTACTTC. Residues: CSVGFQGDGEQYF.

The V gene is TRBV6-5, the J gene TRBJ1-5, with unresolved D. The CDR3 is made up of 13 amino acids. Trimming cost V 8 bases and J 4 bases, with 12 bases left between them. Per germline, CDR1 MNHEY and CDR2 SVGAGI. The CDR3 reads CASGRMSNQPQHF. In DNA form, the CDR3 reads TGTGCCAGCGGTCGTATGAGTAATCAGCCCCAGCATTTT.